This entry lists 25 T cell receptor beta chains sequenced from one sample in a study of human T cells and chemical hapten exposure. Using its own MiXCR run on the RACE reads, TCRdb lists one record per CDR3 protein. The data contain over 300,000 distinct CDR3 sequences, approximately 5% of them singletons. Time point denoted: pre-sensitization, week 0. Treatment given: therapeutic diphenylcyclopropenone sensitization with weekly scalp DPC. The specimen was whole blood, collected in connection with sensitization to the hapten diphenylcyclopropenone (DPC). These receptor sequences come from a woman aged 50 to 65 with alopecia areata. Some clones in this sample may be carry-over from other donors' samples.

The V call is TRBV7-2, the J call TRBJ2-7; D is uncertain. The CDR3 extends over 13 amino acids. CDR1 SGHTA and CDR2 FQGNSA come from the germline V gene. Trimming pared 2 bases from V and 6 bases from J, leaving 11 bases between. The CDR3 bases are TGTGCCAGCAGCTTATTTAGCCCCTTCGAGCAGTACTTC. As protein: CASSLFSPFEQYF.

This clonotype was recorded many times. This chain uses TRBV2 with TRBJ2-6; the match to TRBD1 covers 9 bases. J lost 0 bases, V lost 8 bases, and 14 bases had no gene match. The CDR3 contains 19 residues. Germline CDR1 reads SNHLY; CDR2 reads FYNNEI. Here the CDR3 DNA reads TGTGCCAGCTCAGATGACCCGGGACAGGGCTACTCTGGGGCCAACGTCCTGACTTTC. Translating it yields CASSDDPGQGYSGANVLTF.

This clonotype was seen more than once but under ten times. The CDR3 DNA reads TGTGCCAGCAGCTACGGACAGGGAGAGCACGGCTACACCTTC. Translating it yields CASSYGQGEHGYTF. The chain carries TRBV7-9 and TRBJ1-2; 8 bases align to TRBD1. Trimming cost V 4 bases and J 8 bases; bases outside gene matches: 9. This CDR3 is built from 14 residues. Germline values: CDR1 SEHNR, CDR2 FQNEAQ (reference sequence).

This clonotype was observed a handful of times. The genes are TRBV13 and TRBJ2-1, with TRBD2 identical over 10 bases. The CDR3 is made up of 16 amino acids. Germline V gene data show CDR1 as PRHDT and CDR2 as FYEKMQ (reference sequence). V dropped 1 base and J dropped 6; count of bases not matched to a gene: 6. The CDR3 coding sequence is TGTGCCAGCAGCTTAGAGGCTAGCGGGAGACCCAATGAGCAGTTCTTC. Its translation: CASSLEASGRPNEQFF.

This clonotype occurred a few times. This chain links TRBV5-4 with TRBJ2-1; 8 nucleotides line up with TRBD1. The CDR3 has 15 amino acids. V shed 3 bases and J 5 bases; nucleotides not matched to a gene: 7. Germline V gene data show CDR1 as SGHNT and CDR2 as YYREEE (reference sequence). The CDR3 DNA follows: TGTGCCAGCAGCTCGAGACAGGGGCCCGACAATGAGCAGTTCTTC. It encodes CASSSRQGPDNEQFF.

This clonotype was picked up a small number of times. CDR3 sequence (DNA): TGCGCCAGCAGCCAAGTTTTGGGGACCTCCTACGAGCAGTACTTC. It specifies CASSQVLGTSYEQYF. The chain links TRBV4-1 to TRBJ2-7, with D possibly called TRBD1 or TRBD2 (5 bases each). There are 15 residues in the CDR3. CDR1 is MGHRA and CDR2 is YSYEKL in the germline V gene. V shed 1 base and J shed 0 bases, with 10 bases lying between them.

This chain uses TRBV14 with TRBJ2-1; 7 bases align to TRBD1. This CDR3 comprises 16 residues. The germline CDR1 and CDR2 sequences are SGHDN and FVKESK. J lost 0 bases, V lost 2 bases, and 4 bases had no gene match. Written as DNA, the CDR3 is TGTGCCAGCAGCCAACTACCAGGGGGCTCCTACAATGAGCAGTTCTTC. This gives the protein CASSQLPGGSYNEQFF.

In its sample, this clonotype was seen a few times. V usage is TRBV6-5 and J usage is TRBJ1-2; TRBD1 is a possible D gene (6 bases). The CDR3 has 15 residues. From germline, CDR1 is MNHEY and CDR2 SVGAGI. V was clipped by 6 bases and J by 8 bases, with 22 bases between them. This CDR3 reads CASSPIAGGVGGYTF. CDR3 bases: TGTGCCAGCAGCCCCATCGCGGGGGGCGTTGGGGGCTACACCTTC.

The V and J genes are TRBV6-1 and TRBJ1-1; the D is unclear. The V end was cut by 3 bases, the J end by 4 bases, with 12 bases between. The CDR3 contains 14 residues. In germline, CDR1 is MNHNS, CDR2 SASEGT. The CDR3 DNA reads TGTGCCAGCAGTGAGTGGCTAACGAGCACTGAAGCTTTCTTT. Translating it yields CASSEWLTSTEAFF.

V is TRBV29-1 and J is TRBJ2-7; D remains ambiguous. This CDR3 comprises 12 residues. Germline V gene sequence: CDR1 SQVTM, CDR2 ANQGSEA. Trimming shortened V by 4 bases and J by 0 bases, and 7 bases separated the two germline ends. CDR3 sequence reads: CSVAQTSYEQYF. DNA for the CDR3: TGCAGCGTTGCACAAACCTCCTACGAGCAGTACTTC.

Many counts were recorded for this clonotype. The genes are TRBV2 and TRBJ1-2, with no clear D. Trimming left V 5 bases short and J 7 bases short, with 20 bases between. The CDR3 runs 15 residues. Germline lookup yields CDR1 SNHLY and CDR2 FYNNEI. The CDR3 region is CASSPGDELTGGYTF. The DNA for the CDR3 is TGTGCCAGCAGTCCGGGTGACGAGCTGACGGGTGGCTACACCTTC.

This clonotype occurred a few times. This chain uses TRBV2 with TRBJ1-6; no reliable D call. The V end lost 6 bases, the J end lost 0 bases, and 9 bases lay between the germline ends. The CDR3 runs 15 residues. Germline V gene lookup returns CDR1 SNHLY and CDR2 FYNNEI. As DNA, the CDR3 is TGTGCCAGCAGACAACAGAGCTCCTATAATTCACCCCTCCACTTT. It codes for CASRQQSSYNSPLHF. The variable domain in full, with the rest retrieved from reference TRBV2 and TRBJ1-6, is EPEVTQTPSHQVTQMGQEVILRCVPISNHLYFYWYRQILGQKVEFLVSFYNNEISEKSEIFDDQFSVERPDGSNFTLKIRSTKLEDSAMYFCASRQQSSYNSPLHFGNGTRLTVT.

The gene calls are TRBV21-1 and TRBJ1-3. TRBV21-1 is an annotated pseudogene. The CDR3 has 13 amino acids. For the CDR3, the DNA is TGTGCCAGCAGCAATTCGAGGGAAAACACCATATATTTT. This translates into CASSNSRENTIYF.

This chain connects TRBV20-1 to TRBJ1-5, with 7 bases that match TRBD1. The length of the CDR3 is 14 residues. Looked up from germline, CDR1 is DFQATT and CDR2 is SNEGSKA (reference sequence). Trimming at V came to 2 bases and at J to 5 bases, leaving 6 bases not matched to a gene. CDR3 bases: TGCAGTGCTAGAAGGCCAGGGGGTGATCAGCCCCAGCATTTT. Amino acid sequence: CSARRPGGDQPQHF.

The chain joins TRBV19 to TRBJ2-1, with 7 nucleotides matching TRBD1. V shed 1 base, J shed 0 bases, and the junction held 6 bases outside the gene matches. The CDR3 extends over 17 amino acids. The germline CDR1 and CDR2 sequences are LNHDA and SQIVND (reference sequence). The CDR3 spells CASSIGGQSSSYNEQFF. CDR3 DNA sequence: TGTGCCAGTAGTATAGGGGGACAGTCGAGCTCCTACAATGAGCAGTTCTTC.

In this sample, this clonotype turned up many times. A junction boundary mismatches the germline segment, possibly from a read error. This chain links TRBV4-3 with TRBJ2-2; a possible D gene is TRBD2 (5 bases). Germline-derived CDR1 and CDR2 are LGHNA and YSLEER. This CDR3 has 15 residues. CDR3 bases: TGCGCCAGCAGCCAAGATTCAACCAACACCGGGGAGTTGTTTTTT. Translated, it gives CASSQDSTNTGELFF.

V usage is TRBV7-2 and J usage is TRBJ1-6, with D tentatively TRBD1 (5 bases). V shed 8 bases and J shed 15 bases, with 14 bases lying between them. CDR1 and CDR2 (germline): SGHTA, FQGNSA. This CDR3 spans 11 amino acids. The CDR3 coding sequence is TGTGCCAGCGGTGGGGGGAGCGGCCTCCACTTT. It is translated as CASGGGSGLHF. The full variable domain, rest sourced from reference TRBV7-2 and TRBJ1-6, is GAGVSQSPSNKVTEKGKDVELRCDPISGHTALYWYRQSLGQGLEFLIYFQGNSAPDKSGLPSDRFSAERTGGSVSTLTIQRTQQEDSAVYLCASGGGSGLHFGNGTRLTVT.

This clonotype was detected only a few times. This chain uses TRBV6-5 with TRBJ2-3, with D maybe TRBD2 (5 bases). V shed 2 bases and J shed 0 bases, with 12 bases lying between them. CDR3 size: 16 residues. The germline V gene encodes CDR1 MNHEY and CDR2 SVGAGI. CDR3 in amino acids: CASSYDREPSTDTQYF. The CDR3 nucleotides are TGTGCCAGCAGTTACGACCGGGAACCTAGCACAGATACGCAGTATTTT.

This clonotype has at least ten counts. The chain couples TRBV28 to TRBJ2-7, with a weak D call TRBD1 (6 bases). The germline V gene encodes CDR1 MDHEN and CDR2 SYDVKM. The germline V and J ends were trimmed by 6 bases and 6 bases, with 9 bases remaining between them. There are 11 residues in the CDR3. CDR3 in amino acids: CASSLGAEQYF. Here the CDR3 DNA reads TGTGCCAGCAGCCTGGGGGCCGAGCAGTACTTC.

This clonotype was seen a few times. The rearrangement joins TRBV27 to TRBJ2-5; D is undetermined. The length of the CDR3 is 13 residues. The V end was cut by 1 base, the J end by 5 bases, with 8 bases between. Germline CDR1 and CDR2: MNHEY and SMNVEV (reference sequence). The CDR3 DNA is TGTGCCAGCAGTTTATATGCGGAGGAGACCCAGTACTTC. It specifies CASSLYAEETQYF.

There are many counts of this clonotype. The chain employs TRBV5-1 and TRBJ2-1; 7 bases line up with TRBD1. Germline V gene lookup returns CDR1 SGHRS and CDR2 YFSETQ. V was clipped by 0 bases and J by 6 bases; unmatched bases: 3. CDR3 size: 14 residues. CDR3 sequence (DNA): TGCGCCAGCAGCTTGGACAGGGGCCTCAATGAGCAGTTCTTC. Translation: CASSLDRGLNEQFF.

This clonotype has ten or more counts. The J gene is TRBJ2-6, the V gene TRBV4-2; TRBD1 aligns across 9 bases. This CDR3 contains 20 residues. V lost 0 bases and J lost 2; bases outside the gene matches: 11. CDR1 and CDR2 (germline): LGHNA, YNFKEQ. The CDR3: CASSQEGNRGRRPGANVLTF. CDR3 coding DNA: TGTGCCAGCAGCCAAGAAGGGAACAGGGGGCGCAGGCCTGGGGCCAACGTCCTGACTTTC.

This clonotype has just a few counts. V is TRBV13 and J is TRBJ2-1; the match to TRBD2 covers 14 bases. After removal of 5 bases from V and 9 bases from J, the junction contained 6 bases not matched to a gene. The CDR3 consists of 15 residues. Germline assignment: CDR1 PRHDT and CDR2 FYEKMQ (reference sequence). As DNA, the CDR3 is TGTGCCAGCAGCCACGGGACTAGCGGGGGCCCTGAGCAGTTCTTC. Protein product: CASSHGTSGGPEQFF.

This clonotype occurred a few times. This chain joins TRBV4-1 and TRBJ1-5; D perhaps matches TRBD1 (6 bases). The V gene lost 1 base and the J gene lost 5 bases, with 9 bases spanning the gap. The CDR3 consists of 14 residues. CDR1 is MGHRA and CDR2 is YSYEKL in the germline V gene. The CDR3 coding sequence is TGCGCCAGCAGCCAAGTCAGGGGATATCAGCCCCAGCATTTT. As protein: CASSQVRGYQPQHF.

The V and J genes are TRBV7-2 and TRBJ2-7, with D possibly matching TRBD1 (6 bases). V was clipped by 4 bases and J by 5 bases, with 21 bases between them. Germline V gene sequence: CDR1 SGHTA, CDR2 FQGNSA. This CDR3 comprises 16 residues. CDR3: CASSSPLAGVGDEQYF. The DNA of the CDR3 is TGTGCCAGCAGCTCCCCACTGGCAGGGGTTGGGGACGAGCAGTACTTC. Based on the CDR3 plus reference TRBV7-2 and TRBJ2-7, the full variable domain is GAGVSQSPSNKVTEKGKDVELRCDPISGHTALYWYRQSLGQGLEFLIYFQGNSAPDKSGLPSDRFSAERTGGSVSTLTIQRTQQEDSAVYLCASSSPLAGVGDEQYFGPGTRLTVT.